A single TCR beta chain is shown here with its context. Its antigen remains unidentified. CD8+ and CD4+ T cells from blood underwent TCR beta sequencing. V lost 0 bases and J 2 bases, leaving 10 bases between the germline ends. There are 14 residues in the CDR3. Germline V gives CDR1 DFQATT, CDR2 SNEGSKA (reference sequence). The RNA, roughly 0.45 to 1 ug, was put through reverse transcription using random hexamers. TCR beta CDR3 was amplified by immunoSEQ multiplex PCR. This amplification extended across 54 Vbeta and 13 Jbeta segments. TCRdb re-called the immunoSEQ multiplex PCR reads with MiXCR, one entry per CDR3 protein. The table has approximately 160,000 distinct CDR3 sequences, about 94% seen once; the top ten hold around 0.13%. This sample was included in a study of CD8 T cells in Susac syndrome. Overall study results and limits: TCR sequencing and HLA analysis covered a relatively small number of individuals.

V gene TRBV20-1 combines with J gene TRBJ1-1; D uncertain. The source is a human donor in good health. The sample was CD4+ T cells from PBMCs. The CDR3 loop is CSARDYTVNTEAFF. The CDR3, as DNA: TGCAGTGCTAGAGATTATACGGTAAACACTGAAGCTTTCTTT.